Below are 5 T cell receptor beta chains sequenced from a single sample in a study of OX40 agonist ivuxolimab in advanced cancers. Generated by immunoSEQ multiplex PCR, the TCRdb table keeps only in-frame clones and is missing some. The sample holds around 75,000 clones; 80% to 90% are singletons and the top ten take 0.9% to 1.2%. This specimen was CD4+ or CD8+ T cells sorted from blood, taken in a trial of the OX40 agonist ivuxolimab. These receptors were taken from an adult with an advanced solid tumor such as melanoma, head and neck, liver or kidney cancer.

The chain recombines TRBV10-3 with TRBJ2-3, with TRBD2 matching 13 bases. The CDR3 is 16 residues long. Trimming took 10 bases from V and 6 from J; bases not matched to a gene: 13. Germline CDR1 and CDR2: ENHRY and SYGVKD. The CDR3 DNA reads as TGTGCCACCAAGGGGACAGGACTAGCGGGGGCGGATACGCAGTATTTT. Translated: CATKGTGLAGADTQYF.

The V gene is TRBV19, the J gene TRBJ1-1, with 9 bases that match TRBD1. J lost 4 bases, V lost 6 bases, and 6 bases had no gene match. Germline V CDR1 and CDR2: LNHDA, SQIVND (reference sequence). CDR3 length: 14 amino acids. The CDR3 here is CASRPLQGATEAFF. CDR3 in DNA: TGTGCCAGTAGACCATTACAGGGGGCCACTGAAGCTTTCTTT.

This chain links TRBV7-2 with TRBJ1-2, with a weak D call TRBD1 (5 bases). CDR3 length equals 13 residues. Trimming shortened V by 0 bases and J by 7 bases, and 9 bases separated the two germline ends. Germline CDR1 and CDR2: SGHTA and FQGNSA. The CDR3 DNA sequence: TGTGCCAGCAGCTTAGCCAGGGACGCTGGCTACACCTTC. Its protein product is CASSLARDAGYTF.

The chain joins TRBV4-2 to TRBJ1-4, with D tentatively TRBD1 (6 bases). Germline CDR1 reads LGHNA; CDR2 reads YNFKEQ. The CDR3 sequence is 16 residues long. V lost 5 bases, J lost 5 bases, and 18 bases lay in between. In DNA, the CDR3 is TGTGCCAGCAGCTTGGGGGCTTCAGGGGAGAATGAAAAACTGTTTTTT. Amino acids: CASSLGASGENEKLFF.

V is TRBV6-6 and J is TRBJ2-7, with 9 bases fitting TRBD2. Germline CDR1 is MNHNY and CDR2 is SVGAGI (reference sequence). This CDR3 region has 15 residues. V dropped 2 bases and J dropped 2; count of bases not matched to a gene: 4. DNA for the CDR3: TGTGCCAGCAGTTACGGGGGCGGGGGGGCCTACGAGCAGTACTTC. This translates into CASSYGGGGAYEQYF.